Listed below are T cell receptor beta chains from one sample, sequenced in a study of naive and memory T cell subsets. TCRdb recomputed calls from the UMI-ligation and nested PCR reads with MiXCR, one row per CDR3 protein. Among tens of thousands of distinct CDR3 sequences listed, 11% were seen once. Sequenced material: naive CD4+ T cells from blood. All receptors derive from a human donor in good health. Both conserved end residues are part of each CDR3. Each record gives: D gene, V gene, clone size, J gene, CDR3 DNA, CDR3 protein. A D gene is named only where the DNA matches it firmly. Clone size is not always given. Where it is, it says once, few, many or a class for expanded clones.

-	TRBV28	-	TRBJ2-2	TGTGCCAGCAGTTTATCTCCGGGCACCGGGGAGCTGTTTTTT	CASSLSPGTGELFF
TRBD2	TRBV4-1	-	TRBJ2-1	TGCGCCAGCAGCCAAGTCTCGGGAGGCTCTAACAATGAGCAGTTCTTC	CASSQVSGGSNNEQFF
-	TRBV6-1	-	TRBJ1-5	TGTGCCAGCACTCCGGCCGGCCCCATACAGCCCCAGCATTTT	CASTPAGPIQPQHF
TRBD1	TRBV19	-	TRBJ1-1	TGTGCCAGTAGCCAACGGACAGGGAACACTGAAGCTTTCTTT	CASSQRTGNTEAFF
TRBD2	TRBV7-2	-	TRBJ2-7	TGTGCCAGCAGCCAGCGGGACTCGCGAAAGGAGCAGTACTTC	CASSQRDSRKEQYF
-	TRBV12-3/TRBV12-4	few	TRBJ1-5	TGTGCCAGCAGTTCCTCCCGACAGGCCTATAGCAATCAGCCCCAGCATTTT	CASSSSRQAYSNQPQHF
-	TRBV4-2	-	TRBJ2-5	TGTGCCAGCAGCCGACAGAACCAAGAGACCCAGTACTTC	CASSRQNQETQYF
-	TRBV20-1	few	TRBJ2-7	TGCAGTGCCCCAAGTTGGTACGAGCAGTACTTC	CSAPSWYEQYF
-	TRBV4-3	few	TRBJ1-2	TGCGCCAGCAGCCAAAGACACCCGGACGAATCAAACGGCTACACCTTC	CASSQRHPDESNGYTF
-	TRBV4-1	-	TRBJ2-1	TGCGCCAGCAGATACGACAGGTCCCCCTACAATGAGCAGTTCTTC	CASRYDRSPYNEQFF
-	TRBV7-8	-	TRBJ2-7	TGTGCCAGCAGCCCTCGGGGTATCTACGAGCAGTACTTC	CASSPRGIYEQYF
-	TRBV4-2	few	TRBJ2-1	TGTGCCAGCAGCCGGGACGGGCCCAATGAGCAGTTCTTC	CASSRDGPNEQFF
TRBD1	TRBV12-3/TRBV12-4	-	TRBJ1-2	TGTGCCAGCGCTCCCGGGACAGGGGAGAACTATGGCTACACCTTC	CASAPGTGENYGYTF
-	TRBV7-2	-	TRBJ2-1	TGTGCCAGCAGCTTTAGACGATATGGAGGGCAGTTCTTC	CASSFRRYGGQFF
-	TRBV3-1	-	TRBJ1-1	TGTGCCAGCAGCCAAGAGAGGAGGGGCACGGGTGAAGCTTTCTTT	CASSQERRGTGEAFF
-	TRBV29-1	many	TRBJ2-3	TGCAGCGTTATTGAACCTCGCACAGATACGCAGTATTTT	CSVIEPRTDTQYF
-	TRBV15	many	TRBJ2-3	TGTGCCACCCCCCTCACGGGAGCCACAGATACGCAGTATTTT	CATPLTGATDTQYF
-	TRBV4-3	few	TRBJ1-6	TGCGCCAGCAGCCCGCGAGGCGGCATGAATTCACCCCTCCACTTT	CASSPRGGMNSPLHF
-	TRBV6-6	-	TRBJ1-1	TGTGCCAGCAGCCTCCTGGGCAGTGAAGCTTTCTTT	CASSLLGSEAFF
-	TRBV12-3/TRBV12-4	-	TRBJ2-2	TGTGCCAGCAGTTTAACGGGAACTACCGGGGAGCTGTTTTTT	CASSLTGTTGELFF
TRBD2	TRBV7-2	many	TRBJ2-2	TGTGCCAGCAGCTATGGACTAGCGGGGGCGGGGAACACCGGGGAGCTGTTTTTT	CASSYGLAGAGNTGELFF
TRBD2	TRBV20-1	many	TRBJ2-5	TGCAGTGCTAGTACGACTAGCAGTCACCAAGAGACCCAGTACTTC	CSASTTSSHQETQYF
TRBD2	TRBV7-8	-	TRBJ2-1	TGTGCCAGCAGTGTGGGGGGGTCGGATGAGCAGTTCTTC	CASSVGGSDEQFF
-	TRBV29-1	few	TRBJ2-3	TGCAGCGTTGAAGATTACCCCGTGACACCCCCAGATACGCAGTATTTT	CSVEDYPVTPPDTQYF
-	TRBV12-3/TRBV12-4	-	TRBJ2-1	TGTGCCAGCAGTTTATTACACAATGAGCAGTTCTTC	CASSLLHNEQFF
-	TRBV28	few	TRBJ2-6	TGTGCCAGCAGGCCTGGGGGCGCTGGGGCCAACGTCCTGACTTTC	CASRPGGAGANVLTF
TRBD1	TRBV29-1	-	TRBJ1-2	TGCAGCGTTGACCTGCATTATGTGGGACAGCTCTATGGCTACACCTTC	CSVDLHYVGQLYGYTF
-	TRBV10-1	few	TRBJ1-1	TGCGCCAGCAGAAAAACGAAAGGAACCGTTACAGGGCGCACTGAAGCTTTCTTT	CASRKTKGTVTGRTEAFF
-	TRBV25-1	many	TRBJ1-5	TGTGCCAGCAGCGATTCTGGTTTTAATCAGCCCCAGCATTTT	CASSDSGFNQPQHF
TRBD2	TRBV28	-	TRBJ2-3	TGTGCCAGCAGTTCGGGACTAGCGGGGGGGGATACGCAGTATTTT	CASSSGLAGGDTQYF
-	TRBV5-1	few	TRBJ1-1	TGCGCCAGCAGCGTACGGTGGGGGGGGGACACTGAAGCTTTCTTT	CASSVRWGGDTEAFF
-	TRBV7-2	-	TRBJ1-1	TGTGCCAGCAGCGCTGCCGGCCGATCGAACACTGAAGCTTTCTTT	CASSAAGRSNTEAFF
-	TRBV7-9	many	TRBJ1-3	TGTGCCAGCAGCTTAGCCCAGGGTGTCGGAAACACCATATATTTT	CASSLAQGVGNTIYF
-	TRBV20-1	few	TRBJ1-5	TGCAGTGCTAGAGGGCCAGGACAGCCCCAGCATTTT	CSARGPGQPQHF
TRBD1	TRBV19	-	TRBJ1-5	TGTGCCAGTAGCCGGGAGGGACAGGGGAGTCAGCCCCAGCATTTT	CASSREGQGSQPQHF
TRBD2	TRBV7-9	few	TRBJ2-1	TGTGCCAGCCATGGGGGGACTAGCGCTTACAACAATGAGCAGTTCTTC	CASHGGTSAYNNEQFF
-	TRBV6-1	few	TRBJ1-4	TGTGCCAGCAGTGAAATAAAGGGCGTGAGGGGTGAAAAACTGTTTTTT	CASSEIKGVRGEKLFF
TRBD1	TRBV11-2	many	TRBJ2-7	TGTGCCAGCAGCTTAGACCCGCGACAGGGGCTTGCCTACGAGCAGTACTTC	CASSLDPRQGLAYEQYF
TRBD2	TRBV6-2/TRBV6-3	many	TRBJ2-3	TGTGCCAGCAGCGGACTAGCGGGAGCCACAGATACGCAGTATTTT	CASSGLAGATDTQYF
-	TRBV27	few	TRBJ2-2	TGTGCCAGCAGTTTAACCGGTCTCCTAGCGAACACCGGGGAGCTGTTTTTT	CASSLTGLLANTGELFF
TRBD2	TRBV20-1	few	TRBJ2-1	TGCAGTGCCCCTCGGAGCGGGGGCTACAATGAGCAGTTCTTC	CSAPRSGGYNEQFF
TRBD1	TRBV12-3/TRBV12-4	-	TRBJ2-7	TGTGCCAGCAGTCGACAGGGGAACAAGCAGTACTTC	CASSRQGNKQYF